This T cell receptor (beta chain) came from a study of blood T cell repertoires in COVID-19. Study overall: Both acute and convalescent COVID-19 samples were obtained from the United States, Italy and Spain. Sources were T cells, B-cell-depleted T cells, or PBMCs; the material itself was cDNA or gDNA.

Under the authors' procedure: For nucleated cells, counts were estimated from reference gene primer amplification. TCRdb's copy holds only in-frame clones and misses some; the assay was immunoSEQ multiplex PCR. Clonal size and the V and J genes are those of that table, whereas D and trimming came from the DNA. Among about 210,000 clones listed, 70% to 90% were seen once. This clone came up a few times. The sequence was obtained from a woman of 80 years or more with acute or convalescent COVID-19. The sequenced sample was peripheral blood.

The CDR3 DNA reads as TGTGCCATCGGCCCAGCAGGAAGCATTCAGTACTTC. Amino acid sequence: CAIGPAGSIQYF. V and J are TRBV10-3 and TRBJ2-4, with D uncertain. The CDR3 length is 12 residues. Germline CDR1 and CDR2: ENHRY and SYGVKD. Deletions cut 8 bases from V and 9 bases from J, with 14 bases between.